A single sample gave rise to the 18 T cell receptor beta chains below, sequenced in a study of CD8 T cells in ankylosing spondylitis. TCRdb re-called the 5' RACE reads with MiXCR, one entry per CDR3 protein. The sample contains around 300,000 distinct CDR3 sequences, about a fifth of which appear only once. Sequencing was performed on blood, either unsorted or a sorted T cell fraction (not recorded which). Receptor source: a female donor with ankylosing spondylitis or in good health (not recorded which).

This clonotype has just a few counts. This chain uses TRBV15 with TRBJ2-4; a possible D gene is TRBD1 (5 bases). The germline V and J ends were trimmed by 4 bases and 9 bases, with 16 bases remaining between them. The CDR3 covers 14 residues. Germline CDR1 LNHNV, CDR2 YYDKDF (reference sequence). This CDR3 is CATSIDQGMAIQYF. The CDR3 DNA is TGTGCCACCAGCATAGATCAGGGTATGGCCATTCAGTACTTC.

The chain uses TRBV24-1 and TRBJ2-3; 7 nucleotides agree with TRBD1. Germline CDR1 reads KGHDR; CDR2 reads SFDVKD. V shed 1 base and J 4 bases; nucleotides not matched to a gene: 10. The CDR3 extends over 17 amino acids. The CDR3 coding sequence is TGTGCCACCAGTGATTTAAAAGGGGGCCTGGTCGCAGATACGCAGTATTTT. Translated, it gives CATSDLKGGLVADTQYF.

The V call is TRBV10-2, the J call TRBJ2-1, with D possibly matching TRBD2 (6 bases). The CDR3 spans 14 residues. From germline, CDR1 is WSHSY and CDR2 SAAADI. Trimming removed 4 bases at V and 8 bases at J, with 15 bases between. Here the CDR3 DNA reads TGCGCCAGCAGTGGAGCGGAGGGAAGGGATGAGCAGTTCTTC. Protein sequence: CASSGAEGRDEQFF.

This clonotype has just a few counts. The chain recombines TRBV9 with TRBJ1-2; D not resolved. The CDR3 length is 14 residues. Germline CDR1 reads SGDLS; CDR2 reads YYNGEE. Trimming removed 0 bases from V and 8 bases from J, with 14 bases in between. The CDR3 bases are TGTGCCAGCAGCGTAGTTTCCAGTACGGGAGGCTACACCTTC. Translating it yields CASSVVSSTGGYTF.

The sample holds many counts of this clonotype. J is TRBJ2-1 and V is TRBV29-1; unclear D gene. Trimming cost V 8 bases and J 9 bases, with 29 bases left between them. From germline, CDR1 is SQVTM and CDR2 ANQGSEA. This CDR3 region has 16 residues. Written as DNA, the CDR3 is TGCAGCATCAAAGGGATAGGGCAAGGCGTCCTTGGTGAGCAGTTCTTC. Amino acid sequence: CSIKGIGQGVLGEQFF.

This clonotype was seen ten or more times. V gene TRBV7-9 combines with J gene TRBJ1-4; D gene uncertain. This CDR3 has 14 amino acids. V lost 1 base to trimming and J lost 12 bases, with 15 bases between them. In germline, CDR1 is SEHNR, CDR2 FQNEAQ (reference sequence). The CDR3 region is CASSLDTRPGQLFF. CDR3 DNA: TGTGCCAGCAGCTTAGACACGAGACCTGGCCAACTGTTTTTT. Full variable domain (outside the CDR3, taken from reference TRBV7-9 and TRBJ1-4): DTGVSQNPRHKITKRGQNVTFRCDPISEHNRLYWYRQTLGQGPEFLTYFQNEAQLEKSRLLSDRFSAERPKGSFSTLEIQRTEQGDSAMYLCASSLDTRPGQLFFGSGTQLSVL.

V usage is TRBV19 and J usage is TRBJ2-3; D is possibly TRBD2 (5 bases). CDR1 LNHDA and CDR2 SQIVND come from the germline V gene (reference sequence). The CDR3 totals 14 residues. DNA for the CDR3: TGTGCTGTCCAACTAGGTCACGGCACAGATACGCAGTATTTT. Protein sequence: CAVQLGHGTDTQYF. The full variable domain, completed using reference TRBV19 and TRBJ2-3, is DGGITQSPKYLFRKEGQNVTLSCEQNLNHDAMYWYRQDPGQGLRLIYYSQIVNDFQKGDIAEGYSVSREKKESFPLTVTSAQKNPTAFYLCAVQLGHGTDTQYFGPGTRLTVL.

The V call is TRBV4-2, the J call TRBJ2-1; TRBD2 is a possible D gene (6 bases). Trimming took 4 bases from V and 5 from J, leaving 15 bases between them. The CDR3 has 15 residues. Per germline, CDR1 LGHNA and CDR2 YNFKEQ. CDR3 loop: CASSPSGTRHNEQFF. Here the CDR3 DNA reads TGTGCCAGCAGCCCCTCCGGGACTCGACACAATGAGCAGTTCTTC.

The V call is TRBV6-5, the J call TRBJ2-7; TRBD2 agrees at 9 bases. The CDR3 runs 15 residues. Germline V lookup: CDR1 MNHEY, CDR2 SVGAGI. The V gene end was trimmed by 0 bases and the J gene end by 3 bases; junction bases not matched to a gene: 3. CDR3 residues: CASSYSIAGVYEQYF. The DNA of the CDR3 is TGTGCCAGCAGTTACTCTATAGCGGGAGTCTACGAGCAGTACTTC.

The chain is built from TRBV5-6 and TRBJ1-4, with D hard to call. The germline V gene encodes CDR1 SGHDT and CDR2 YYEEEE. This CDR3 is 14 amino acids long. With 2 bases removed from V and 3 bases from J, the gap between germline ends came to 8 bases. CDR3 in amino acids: CASSFGRANEKLFF. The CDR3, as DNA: TGTGCCAGCAGCTTCGGGAGGGCTAATGAAAAACTGTTTTTT.

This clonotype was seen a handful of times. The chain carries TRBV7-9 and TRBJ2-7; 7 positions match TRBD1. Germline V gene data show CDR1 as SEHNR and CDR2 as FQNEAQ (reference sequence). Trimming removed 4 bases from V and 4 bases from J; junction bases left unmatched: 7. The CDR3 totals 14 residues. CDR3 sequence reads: CASSYQGVAYEQYF. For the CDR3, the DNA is TGTGCCAGCAGCTACCAGGGGGTCGCTTACGAGCAGTACTTC.

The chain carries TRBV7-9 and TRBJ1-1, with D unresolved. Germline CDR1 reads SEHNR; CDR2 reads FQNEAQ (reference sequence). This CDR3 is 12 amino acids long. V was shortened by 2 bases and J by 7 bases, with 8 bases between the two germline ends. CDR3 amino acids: CASSLIGDEAFF. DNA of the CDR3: TGTGCCAGCAGCTTAATAGGAGATGAAGCTTTCTTT. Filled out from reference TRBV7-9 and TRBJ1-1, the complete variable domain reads DTGVSQNPRHKITKRGQNVTFRCDPISEHNRLYWYRQTLGQGPEFLTYFQNEAQLEKSRLLSDRFSAERPKGSFSTLEIQRTEQGDSAMYLCASSLIGDEAFFGQGTRLTVV.

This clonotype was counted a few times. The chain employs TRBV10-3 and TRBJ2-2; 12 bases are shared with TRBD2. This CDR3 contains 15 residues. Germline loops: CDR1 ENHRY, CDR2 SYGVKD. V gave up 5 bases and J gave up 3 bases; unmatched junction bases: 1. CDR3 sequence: CAISRLAGDTGELFF. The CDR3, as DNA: TGTGCCATCAGTAGACTAGCGGGAGACACCGGGGAGCTGTTTTTT.

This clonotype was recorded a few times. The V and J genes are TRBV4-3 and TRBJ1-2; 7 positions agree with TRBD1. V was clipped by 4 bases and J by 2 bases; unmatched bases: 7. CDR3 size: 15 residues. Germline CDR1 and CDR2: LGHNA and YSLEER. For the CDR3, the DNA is TGCGCCAGCAGCCCGGACAGGACCCTGAACTATGGCTACACCTTC. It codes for CASSPDRTLNYGYTF.

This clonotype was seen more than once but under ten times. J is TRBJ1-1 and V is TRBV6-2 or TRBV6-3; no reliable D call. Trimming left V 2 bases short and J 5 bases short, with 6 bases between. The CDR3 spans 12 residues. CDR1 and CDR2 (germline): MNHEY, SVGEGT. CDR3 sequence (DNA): TGTGCCAGCAGTTACGTGGGAACTGAAGCTTTCTTT. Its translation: CASSYVGTEAFF.

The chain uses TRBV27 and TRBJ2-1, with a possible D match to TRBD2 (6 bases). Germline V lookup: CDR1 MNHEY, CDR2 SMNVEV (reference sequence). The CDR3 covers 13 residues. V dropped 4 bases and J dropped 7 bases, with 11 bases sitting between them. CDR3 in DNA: TGTGCCAGCAGTTATCGGGAGATTAATGAGCAGTTCTTC. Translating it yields CASSYREINEQFF.

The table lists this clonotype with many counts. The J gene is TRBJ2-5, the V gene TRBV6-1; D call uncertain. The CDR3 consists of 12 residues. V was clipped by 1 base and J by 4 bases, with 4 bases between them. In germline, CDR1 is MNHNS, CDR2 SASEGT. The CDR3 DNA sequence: TGTGCCAGCAGTGAAGTGGGAGAGACCCAGTACTTC. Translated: CASSEVGETQYF.

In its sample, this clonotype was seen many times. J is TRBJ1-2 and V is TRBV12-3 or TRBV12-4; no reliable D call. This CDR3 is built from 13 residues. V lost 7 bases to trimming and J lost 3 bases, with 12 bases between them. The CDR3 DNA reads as TGTGCCAGCACCCCCCTACTCCACTATGGCTACACCTTC. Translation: CASTPLLHYGYTF.